This TCR beta chain stems from a study of PD-1 blockade in classical Hodgkin lymphoma. General observations from the study: Complete responders showed a baseline diversity that resembled the diversity of newly diagnosed patients.

Remarks on this clone: The target antigen is unknown.

Sequencing was performed with immunoSEQ multiplex PCR; in TCRdb, only in-frame clones are kept and a portion is missing. The table lists more than 50,000 clones, 85% to 90% of them singletons. The patients all showed relapse after autologous stem cell transplantation, while their brentuximab vedotin exposure varied. Responses achieved at best were complete response, partial response or progressive disease. The TCR was taken from a human donor with classical Hodgkin lymphoma. Sequencing used peripheral blood mononuclear cells (PBMCs), obtained at baseline.

CDR3 region: CASSVDREIRYTF. DNA of the CDR3: TGCGCCAGCAGCGTGGACAGGGAGATCCGCTACACCTTC. The V call is TRBV5-1, the J call TRBJ1-2; 8 bases are a match to TRBD1. V was pared by 4 bases and J by 9 bases, with 8 bases of the junction left unmatched. Germline V gene sequence: CDR1 SGHRS, CDR2 YFSETQ. This CDR3 region has 13 residues. Combining the CDR3 with reference TRBV5-1 and TRBJ1-2 gives the whole variable domain KAGVTQTPRYLIKTRGQQVTLSCSPISGHRSVSWYQQTPGQGLQFLFEYFSETQRNKGNFPGRFSGRQFSNSRSEMNVSTLELGDSALYLCASSVDREIRYTFGSGTRLTVV.